This T cell receptor (beta chain) appears in the sequencing data of a study of early T cells in non-severe SARS-CoV-2 infection. About the research overall: RNA in bulk from unsorted whole blood was sequenced, and chains were unpaired. Overall study results and limits: VDJdb matching skewed toward anti-spike CD8 responses, missing private and CD4 specificities.

This CDR3 spans 14 amino acids. Unmatched junction bases numbered 10, after V lost 4 bases and J lost 6 bases. The germline CDR1 and CDR2 sequences are DFQATT and SNEGSKA (reference sequence). On this clonotype itself: What it binds is not known.

Tagging with unique molecular identifiers was applied to individual cDNA molecules. TCRdb used MiXCR to reprocess the 5' RACE reads, holding one entry per CDR3 protein. There are roughly 50,000 distinct CDR3 sequences in the sample; over 5% occur only once, and about 7% lies in the top ten. The source material was whole blood, sampled at baseline. The chain recombines TRBV20-1 with TRBJ2-5; the match to TRBD2 covers 8 bases. The receptor was derived from an adult who was a healthcare worker with PCR-confirmed SARS-CoV-2 infection or an uninfected control (not recorded which). DNA of the CDR3: TGCAGTGCTACTCCCGCAAGCGGGAGAAAGACCCAGTACTTC. This sequence encodes CSATPASGRKTQYF.